Below, 21 T cell receptor beta chains from the same sample are listed, as sequenced in a study of blood T cell repertoires in COVID-19. TCRdb's copy holds only in-frame clones and misses some; the assay was immunoSEQ multiplex PCR. The sample contains 200,000 to 250,000 clones, roughly 84% of which appear only once. Material: peripheral blood. Every receptor here comes from a man aged 50-59 years with COVID-19, enrolled during active disease.

The chain combines TRBV7-2 with TRBJ1-2, with TRBD1 matching 9 bases. Germline V gene lookup returns CDR1 SGHTA and CDR2 FQGNSA. The CDR3 covers 13 residues. V lost 5 bases, J lost 6 bases, and 4 bases stayed unmatched. The CDR3 loop is CASSATGGDGYTF. In DNA form, the CDR3 reads TGTGCCAGCAGCGCCACAGGGGGCGATGGCTACACCTTC. The variable domain in full, completed from reference TRBV7-2 and TRBJ1-2, reads GAGVSQSPSNKVTEKGKDVELRCDPISGHTALYWYRQSLGQGLEFLIYFQGNSAPDKSGLPSDRFSAERTGGSVSTLTIQRTQQEDSAVYLCASSATGGDGYTFGSGTRLTVV.

The chain combines TRBV3-1 (or the pseudogene TRBV3-2) with TRBJ2-1; 12 nucleotides match TRBD2. Trimming at V came to 4 bases and at J to 8 bases, leaving 6 bases not matched to a gene. The CDR3 contains 15 residues. Germline V lookup: CDR1 LGHDT, CDR2 YNNKEL (reference sequence). In DNA, the CDR3 is TGTGCCAGCAGCCTCGGACTAGCGGGGTCGGATGAGCAGTTCTTC. This encodes CASSLGLAGSDEQFF.

V gene TRBV19 combines with J gene TRBJ1-6; 9 bases fit TRBD1. CDR1 LNHDA and CDR2 SQIVND come from the germline V gene (reference sequence). This CDR3 contains 15 residues. Trimming at V came to 4 bases and at J to 6 bases, leaving 4 bases not matched to a gene. CDR3 sequence: CASSTDRGGNSPLHF. In nucleotides, the CDR3 is TGTGCCAGTAGTACGGACAGGGGAGGTAATTCACCCCTCCACTTT. The whole variable domain, remainder taken from reference TRBV19 and TRBJ1-6, is DGGITQSPKYLFRKEGQNVTLSCEQNLNHDAMYWYRQDPGQGLRLIYYSQIVNDFQKGDIAEGYSVSREKKESFPLTVTSAQKNPTAFYLCASSTDRGGNSPLHFGNGTRLTVT.

The CDR3 DNA is TGTGCCAGTAACCGGGACAGGGGGAGAACTAATGAAAAACTGTTTTTT. Encoded protein: CASNRDRGRTNEKLFF. The chain uses TRBV19 and TRBJ1-4, with 11 bases aligning to TRBD1. The CDR3 is 16 residues long. Losses at the gene ends were 7 bases for V and 1 base for J; bases not matched to a gene: 5. The germline CDR1 and CDR2 sequences are LNHDA and SQIVND (reference sequence).

J is TRBJ2-7 and V is TRBV10-3; 9 positions agree with TRBD1. V lost 6 bases and J lost 3; bases outside the gene matches: 6. Germline lookup yields CDR1 ENHRY and CDR2 SYGVKD. This CDR3 has 14 amino acids. The CDR3 loop reads CAISSGTGFYEQYF. As DNA, the CDR3 is TGTGCCATCAGCTCCGGGACAGGGTTCTACGAGCAGTACTTC.

The chain links TRBV29-1 to TRBJ1-1; no firm D call. Trimming removed 5 bases from V and 1 base from J, with 11 bases in between. The CDR3 covers 13 residues. From germline, CDR1 is SQVTM and CDR2 ANQGSEA. The CDR3 here is CSVKWPQNTEAFF. The CDR3 DNA reads as TGCAGCGTTAAGTGGCCTCAGAACACTGAAGCTTTCTTT. The full variable domain, rest sourced from reference TRBV29-1 and TRBJ1-1, is SAVISQKPSRDICQRGTSLTIQCQVDSQVTMMFWYRQQPGQSLTLIATANQGSEATYESGFVIDKFPISRPNLTFSTLTVSNMSPEDSSIYLCSVKWPQNTEAFFGQGTRLTVV.

J is TRBJ1-1 and V is TRBV27; TRBD1 is a possible D gene (5 bases). Trimming pared 0 bases from V and 3 bases from J, leaving 11 bases between. Germline lookup yields CDR1 MNHEY and CDR2 SMNVEV (reference sequence). CDR3 size: 15 residues. The CDR3 DNA is TGTGCCAGCAGTTTATCGCAGGGATTGGACACTGAAGCTTTCTTT. Its protein product is CASSLSQGLDTEAFF.

V usage is TRBV3-1 (or the pseudogene TRBV3-2) and J usage is TRBJ2-3; 11 nucleotides align to TRBD2. Germline assignment: CDR1 LGHDT and CDR2 YNNKEL (reference sequence). Losses at the gene ends were 0 bases for V and 7 bases for J; bases not matched to a gene: 6. CDR3 length: 16 amino acids. DNA of the CDR3: TGTGCCAGCAGCCAAGATCTTTCTAGCGGGGGGCATACGCAGTATTTT. Amino acids: CASSQDLSSGGHTQYF.

J is TRBJ2-7 and V is TRBV29-1; 7 nucleotides agree with TRBD2. CDR3 length equals 12 residues. Germline lookup yields CDR1 SQVTM and CDR2 ANQGSEA. With V trimmed by 7 bases and J by 2 bases, 5 bases remained unmatched. The CDR3 protein is CSGREGAYEQYF. The CDR3 DNA sequence: TGCAGCGGAAGGGAGGGCGCCTACGAGCAGTACTTC.

The table lists this clone with a few counts. The chain is built from TRBV7-3 and TRBJ2-1; a possible D gene is TRBD2 (5 bases). CDR1 and CDR2 from the germline V gene are SGHTA and FQGTGA. V was clipped by 2 bases and J by 4 bases, with 15 bases between them. This CDR3 spans 16 amino acids. CDR3 region: CASSLLSGFPYNEQFF. Here the CDR3 DNA reads TGTGCCAGCAGCTTATTATCGGGGTTCCCGTACAATGAGCAGTTCTTC.

V usage is TRBV3-1 (or the pseudogene TRBV3-2) and J usage is TRBJ1-1; the D is unclear. Germline CDR1 and CDR2: LGHDT and YNNKEL (reference sequence). The V and J ends lost 0 bases and 0 bases respectively, with 5 bases between them. This CDR3 is 14 amino acids long. The CDR3 sequence is CASSQDGVNTEAFF. CDR3 sequence (DNA): TGTGCCAGCAGCCAAGACGGGGTGAACACTGAAGCTTTCTTT.

This clone was picked up a small number of times. The V and J genes are TRBV7-9 and TRBJ2-7, with D maybe TRBD2 (5 bases). The V and J ends lost 4 bases and 3 bases respectively, with 7 bases between them. The CDR3 has 12 residues. CDR1 SEHNR and CDR2 FQNEAQ come from the germline V gene (reference sequence). The CDR3 reads CASSSEGYEQYF. In DNA, the CDR3 is TGTGCCAGCAGCTCCGAGGGCTACGAGCAGTACTTC.

The chain recombines TRBV5-1 with TRBJ1-1, with TRBD1 identical over 8 bases. Germline CDR1 reads SGHRS; CDR2 reads YFSETQ. With V trimmed by 3 bases and J by 3 bases, 1 base remained unmatched. The CDR3 runs 13 residues. As DNA, the CDR3 is TGCGCCAGCAGCTCGGACAGGGACACTGAAGCTTTCTTT. Protein sequence: CASSSDRDTEAFF.

The J gene is TRBJ2-5, the V gene TRBV30, with D hard to call. Germline CDR1 is GTSNPN and CDR2 is SVGIG (reference sequence). Between the trimmed V and J ends, which lost 0 bases and 0 bases, there was a span of 5 bases. CDR3 length equals 13 residues. The DNA for the CDR3 is TGTGCCTGGAGTGTACAAGACCAAGAGACCCAGTACTTC. Translating it yields CAWSVQDQETQYF. The whole variable domain, remainder taken from reference TRBV30 and TRBJ2-5, is SQTIHQWPATLVQPVGSPLSLECTVEGTSNPNLYWYRQAAGRGLQLLFYSVGIGQISSEVPQNLSASRPQDRQFILSSKKLLLSDSGFYLCAWSVQDQETQYFGPGTRLLVL.

V gene TRBV5-1 combines with J gene TRBJ1-3; 9 nucleotides match TRBD1. Germline lookup yields CDR1 SGHRS and CDR2 YFSETQ. Trimming cost V 7 bases and J 8 bases; bases outside gene matches: 16. The CDR3 has 16 residues. The CDR3: CASRNGLQGARDTIYF. CDR3 coding DNA: TGCGCCAGCCGTAACGGACTACAGGGGGCGCGGGACACCATATATTTT.

The chain is built from TRBV3-1 (or the pseudogene TRBV3-2) and TRBJ2-7; 7 bases fit TRBD1. Germline CDR1 LGHDT, CDR2 YNNKEL (reference sequence). The junction had 9 bases not matched to a gene; V was cut back by 1 base and J by 6 bases. CDR3 size: 15 residues. CDR3 loop: CASSQAGTARVEQYF. The DNA for the CDR3 is TGTGCCAGCAGCCAAGCCGGGACAGCGAGGGTCGAGCAGTACTTC.

The chain links TRBV23-1 to TRBJ2-1, with TRBD2 identical over 16 bases. TRBV23-1 has ORF status, its function being uncertain. The CDR3 runs 18 residues. The trim removed 4 bases at V and 4 bases at J, leaving 7 bases unmatched. CDR3 residues: CASSPGLAGGWCYNEQFF. As DNA, the CDR3 is TGCGCCAGCAGTCCGGGACTAGCGGGGGGGTGGTGTTACAATGAGCAGTTCTTC.

V gene TRBV6-2 or TRBV6-3 combines with J gene TRBJ2-7; 8 nucleotides align to TRBD2. CDR1 and CDR2 (germline): MNHEY, SVGEGT. The ends lost 2 bases at V and 2 bases at J; junction bases unmatched: 11. The CDR3 has 17 residues. The CDR3 DNA sequence: TGTGCCAGCAGTTACACCTTCTGGGCGGGGGGAACCTACGAGCAGTACTTC. Residues: CASSYTFWAGGTYEQYF.

The chain recombines TRBV4-3 with TRBJ1-2, with a weak D call TRBD1 (6 bases). The length of the CDR3 is 16 residues. V was pared by 4 bases and J by 2 bases, with 17 bases between. Germline CDR1 reads LGHNA; CDR2 reads YSLEER. This CDR3 is CASSRTVTHQNYGYTF. CDR3 nucleotide sequence: TGCGCCAGCAGCCGGACAGTGACACACCAAAACTATGGCTACACCTTC.

The chain joins TRBV7-8 to TRBJ2-1; 7 bases align to TRBD1. The J segment lost 6 bases and the V segment lost 1 base, leaving 0 bases of the junction unmatched. The CDR3 runs 13 residues. Looked up from germline, CDR1 is SGHVS and CDR2 is FQNEAQ. CDR3 in amino acids: CASSLDRGNEQFF. CDR3 DNA sequence: TGTGCCAGCAGCTTAGACAGGGGCAATGAGCAGTTCTTC.

The V gene is TRBV3-1 (or the pseudogene TRBV3-2), the J gene TRBJ1-5; D call uncertain. Trimming left V 0 bases short and J 4 bases short, with 13 bases between. The germline gives CDR1 LGHDT, CDR2 YNNKEL (reference sequence). CDR3 length: 16 amino acids. CDR3 sequence: CASSQDSGPRNQPQHF. The CDR3 region has the DNA TGTGCCAGCAGCCAAGATTCGGGTCCGCGGAATCAGCCCCAGCATTTT.